This entry lists 2 T cell receptor beta chains sequenced from one sample in a study of T-cell reconstitution after alpha-beta-depleted transplantation in children. The library targeted TCRbeta and was prepared with unique molecular identifiers. TCRdb analysed the PCR reads with MiXCR anew, one entry per CDR3 protein. The repertoire holds just over 350,000 distinct CDR3 sequences, with roughly 14% as singletons. The sample in question was PBMCs, obtained from the stem cell graft. The origin of the receptors is a human donor who donated a stem cell graft to a child with Fanconi anemia.

This clonotype showed up many times. V gene TRBV27 combines with J gene TRBJ1-2; tentatively, D is TRBD1 (5 bases). The CDR3 consists of 14 residues. Germline values: CDR1 MNHEY, CDR2 SMNVEV (reference sequence). Trimming cost V 2 bases and J 2 bases, with 9 bases left between them. CDR3 in DNA: TGTGCCAGCAGTTTACAGGGAGGGAACTATGGCTACACCTTC. Translating gives CASSLQGGNYGYTF.

The chain recombines TRBV5-1 with TRBJ1-5; D is perhaps TRBD1 (6 bases). The CDR3 totals 15 residues. V dropped 4 bases and J dropped 7 bases, with 18 bases sitting between them. Germline CDR1 reads SGHRS; CDR2 reads YFSETQ. This chain's CDR3 is CASSRWGGRGQPQHF. The CDR3 region has the DNA TGCGCCAGCAGCAGGTGGGGGGGCAGAGGACAGCCCCAGCATTTT.